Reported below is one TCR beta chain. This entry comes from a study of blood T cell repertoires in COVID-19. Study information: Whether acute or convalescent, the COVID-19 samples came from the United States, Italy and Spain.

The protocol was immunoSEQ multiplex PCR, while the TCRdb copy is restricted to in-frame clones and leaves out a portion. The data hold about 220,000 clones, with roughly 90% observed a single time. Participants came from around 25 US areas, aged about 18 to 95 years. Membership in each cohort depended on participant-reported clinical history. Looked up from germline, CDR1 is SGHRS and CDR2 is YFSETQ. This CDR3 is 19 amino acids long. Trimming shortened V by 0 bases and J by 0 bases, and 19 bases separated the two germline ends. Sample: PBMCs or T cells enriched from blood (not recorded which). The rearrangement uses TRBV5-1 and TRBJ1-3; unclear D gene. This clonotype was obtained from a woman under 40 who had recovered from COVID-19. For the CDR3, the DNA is TGCGCCAGCAGCTTGGCCATTCAGAGAGACTCCTTCTCTGGAAACACCATATATTTT. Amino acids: CASSLAIQRDSFSGNTIYF. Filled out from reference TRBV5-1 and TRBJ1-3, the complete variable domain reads KAGVTQTPRYLIKTRGQQVTLSCSPISGHRSVSWYQQTPGQGLQFLFEYFSETQRNKGNFPGRFSGRQFSNSRSEMNVSTLELGDSALYLCASSLAIQRDSFSGNTIYFGEGSWLTVV.